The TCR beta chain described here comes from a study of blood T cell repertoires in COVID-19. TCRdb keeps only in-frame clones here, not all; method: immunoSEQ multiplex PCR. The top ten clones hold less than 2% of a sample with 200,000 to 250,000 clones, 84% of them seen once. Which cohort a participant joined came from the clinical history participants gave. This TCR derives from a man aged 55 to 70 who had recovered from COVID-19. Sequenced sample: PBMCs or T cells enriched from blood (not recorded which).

The CDR3 sequence is CASSLPGGKLFF. As DNA, the CDR3 is TGTGCCAGCAGCCTACCCGGAGGGAAACTGTTTTTT. This sequence joins TRBV3-1 (or the pseudogene TRBV3-2) and TRBJ1-4; D remains unclear. V shed 4 bases and J shed 11 bases, with 11 bases lying between them. CDR3 length: 12 residues. CDR1 is LGHDT and CDR2 is YNNKEL in the germline V gene (reference sequence).